This TCR beta chain was identified during a study of lymphopenia after photon versus proton radiotherapy. Remarks on this clone: What it binds is unknown.

V lost 4 bases to trimming and J lost 4 bases; unmatched junction nucleotides: 9. Germline V gene data show CDR1 as GTSNPN and CDR2 as SVGIG (reference sequence). This CDR3 region has 14 residues. The method was immunoSEQ multiplex PCR; TCRdb's version includes in-frame clones alone and lacks a portion of them. The data hold more than 60,000 clones, with approximately 86% observed a single time. General observations from the study: After the lymphocyte nadir, photon-treated repertoires showed oligoclonal expansion, especially of CD8+ Temra cells. Authors raise, but do not show, better survival with proton therapy. A bigger post-nadir fall in TCR diversity correlated inversely with survival time in deceased patients. Relative stability marked proton patients; photon patients lost diversity and naive cells.

Source: peripheral blood, taken from a patient treated with photon-based radiotherapy. The V gene is TRBV30, the J gene TRBJ2-7; 8 bases agree with TRBD1. The sequence was obtained from a man aged 40-55 years with gastric cancer. The chain's CDR3 is CAWTRGRGPYEQYF. CDR3 sequence (DNA): TGTGCCTGGACCAGAGGCAGGGGGCCATACGAGCAGTACTTC.